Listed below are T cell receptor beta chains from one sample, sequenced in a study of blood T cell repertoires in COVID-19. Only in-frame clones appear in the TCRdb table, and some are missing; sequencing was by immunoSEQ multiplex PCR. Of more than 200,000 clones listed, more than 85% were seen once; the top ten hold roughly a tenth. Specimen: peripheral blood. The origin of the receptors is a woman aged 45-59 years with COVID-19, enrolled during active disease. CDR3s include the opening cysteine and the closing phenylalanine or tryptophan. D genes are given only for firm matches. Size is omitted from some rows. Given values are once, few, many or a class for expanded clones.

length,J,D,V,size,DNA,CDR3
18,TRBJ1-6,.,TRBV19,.,TGTGCCAGTACTACCCCGCGACGGGGGAGCTCCTATAATTCACCCCTCCACTTT,CASTTPRRGSSYNSPLHF
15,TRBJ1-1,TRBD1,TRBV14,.,TGTGCCAGCAGCCAGGGACAGGGGGCGAACACTGAAGCTTTCTTT,CASSQGQGANTEAFF
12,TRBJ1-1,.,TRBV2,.,TGTGCCAGCAAGGGGGGGGGCACTGAAGCTTTCTTT,CASKGGGTEAFF
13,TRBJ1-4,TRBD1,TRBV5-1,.,TGCGCCAGCAGGGAGCAGGGGGCTGGAAAACTGTTTTTT,CASREQGAGKLFF
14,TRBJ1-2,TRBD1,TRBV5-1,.,TGCGCCAGCAGCTCCGATACAGGGGCTGGCGGCTACACCTTC,CASSSDTGAGGYTF
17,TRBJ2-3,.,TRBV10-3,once,TGTGCCATCGAGGAAGCTGTTGGCGGGGAGAGCACAGATACGCAGTATTTT,CAIEEAVGGESTDTQYF
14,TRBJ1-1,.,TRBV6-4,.,TGTGCCAGCAGTGAAACAGTCTTGAACACTGAAGCTTTCTTT,CASSETVLNTEAFF
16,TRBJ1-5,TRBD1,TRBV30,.,TGTGCCTGGAGACCACAGGGGGGGGGAAGCAATCAGCCCCAGCATTTT,CAWRPQGGGSNQPQHF
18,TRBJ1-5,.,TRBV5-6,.,TGTGCCAGCAGCTTGGCAGGGGCCGCCCCCCTTAGCAATCAGCCCCAGCATTTT,CASSLAGAAPLSNQPQHF
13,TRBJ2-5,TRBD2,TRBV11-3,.,TGTGCCAGCAGTCGGACTAGCAAAGAGACCCAGTACTTC,CASSRTSKETQYF
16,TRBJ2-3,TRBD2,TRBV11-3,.,TGTGCCAGCAGCTTGAGCGGGGGGGGCAACACAGATACGCAGTATTTT,CASSLSGGGNTDTQYF
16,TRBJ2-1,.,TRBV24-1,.,TGTGCCACCAGTGATTTGCAAGGGGTAGGGTACAATGAGCAGTTCTTC,CATSDLQGVGYNEQFF
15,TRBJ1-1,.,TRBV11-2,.,TGTGCCAGCAGCTTAAGAGGGTTTAAGAACACTGAAGCTTTCTTT,CASSLRGFKNTEAFF
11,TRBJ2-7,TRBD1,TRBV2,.,TGTGCCAGCGGACAGGTCTACGAGCAGTACTTC,CASGQVYEQYF